A selection of T cell receptor beta chains follows, all from one sample in a study of shared clonotypes between healthy human individuals. Here immunoSEQ multiplex PCR was the method, and the copy in TCRdb shows in-frame clones only, minus some. Among about 1.5 million clones listed, approximately 98% were seen once. The sequenced sample consisted of naive CD4+ T cells sorted from blood. The receptor set was obtained from a man aged 30-40 years in good health. CDR3s include the opening cysteine and the closing phenylalanine or tryptophan. The order of the fields is clone size, D gene, J gene, V gene, CDR3 DNA, CDR3 protein. D genes are given only for firm matches. Clone size appears in some rows only: once, few, many, or a class for an expanded clone.

abundance: NA; d_gene: TRBD1; j_gene: TRBJ2-7; v_gene: TRBV10-3; CDR3nt: TGTGCCATCGGAAAGAGACAGGGCTACGAGCAGTACTTC; CDR3aa: CAIGKRQGYEQYF
abundance: NA; d_gene: NA; j_gene: TRBJ2-7; v_gene: TRBV7-2; CDR3nt: TGTGCCAGCAGCCTAGGGGGGAGTGCTTTGAACGAGCAGTACTTC; CDR3aa: CASSLGGSALNEQYF
abundance: NA; d_gene: TRBD2; j_gene: TRBJ2-5; v_gene: TRBV4-2; CDR3nt: TGTGCCAGCAGCCGAGCGGGAGGTGAGACCCAGTACTTC; CDR3aa: CASSRAGGETQYF
abundance: NA; d_gene: TRBD2; j_gene: TRBJ2-7; v_gene: TRBV18; CDR3nt: TGTGCCAGCTCACAAGCGGGAGCCTACGAGCAGTACTTC; CDR3aa: CASSQAGAYEQYF
abundance: NA; d_gene: TRBD1; j_gene: TRBJ1-1; v_gene: TRBV30; CDR3nt: TGTGCCTGGAGCGGCAGGGGGGGCTCCGAAGCTTTCTTT; CDR3aa: CAWSGRGGSEAFF
abundance: NA; d_gene: NA; j_gene: TRBJ2-1; v_gene: TRBV14; CDR3nt: TGTGCCAGCAGCCAAGAGACACCTAGCAGATATAACAATGAGCAGTTCTTC; CDR3aa: CASSQETPSRYNNEQFF
abundance: NA; d_gene: NA; j_gene: TRBJ1-1; v_gene: TRBV2; CDR3nt: TGTGCCAGCAGTGGGCAGGGTGAAGCTTTCTTT; CDR3aa: CASSGQGEAFF
abundance: once; d_gene: TRBD2; j_gene: TRBJ2-5; v_gene: TRBV9; CDR3nt: TGTGCCAGCAGCACCCGGACTAGCGGGAGTCAAGAGACCCAGTACTTC; CDR3aa: CASSTRTSGSQETQYF
abundance: NA; d_gene: TRBD2; j_gene: TRBJ2-1; v_gene: TRBV7-3; CDR3nt: TGTGCCAGCAGCTCCTTGACTAGCGGAGACTACAATGAGCAGTTCTTC; CDR3aa: CASSSLTSGDYNEQFF
abundance: NA; d_gene: NA; j_gene: TRBJ2-2; v_gene: TRBV11-3; CDR3nt: TGTGCCAGCAGCGTCACAGTTACCGGGGAGCTGTTTTTT; CDR3aa: CASSVTVTGELFF
abundance: NA; d_gene: TRBD2; j_gene: TRBJ2-2; v_gene: TRBV6-6; CDR3nt: TGTGCCAGCAGTCAGACTAGCGGGAGTGAAAACGGGGAGCTGTTTTTT; CDR3aa: CASSQTSGSENGELFF
abundance: NA; d_gene: TRBD1; j_gene: TRBJ2-7; v_gene: TRBV4-3; CDR3nt: TGCGCCAGCAGCCAAGAACCGGACAGGGTGGAGCAGTACTTC; CDR3aa: CASSQEPDRVEQYF
abundance: NA; d_gene: TRBD2; j_gene: TRBJ2-1; v_gene: TRBV4-1; CDR3nt: TGCGCCAGCAGCCAAGTTGCTAGCGGGAACAATGAGCAGTTCTTC; CDR3aa: CASSQVASGNNEQFF
abundance: NA; d_gene: TRBD1; j_gene: TRBJ1-1; v_gene: TRBV19; CDR3nt: TGTGCCAGTAGTTCAAGACCCGATCGGACAGGGGGGACGAACACTGAAGCTTTCTTT; CDR3aa: CASSSRPDRTGGTNTEAFF
abundance: once; d_gene: TRBD2; j_gene: TRBJ2-5; v_gene: TRBV29-1; CDR3nt: TGCAGCGTTGGGAGGAAACCCTGGAGCGGGAGGGCCGGGGAGACCCAGTACTTC; CDR3aa: CSVGRKPWSGRAGETQYF
abundance: NA; d_gene: NA; j_gene: TRBJ1-2; v_gene: TRBV5-4; CDR3nt: TGTGCCAGCAGCCTGCCCGGTAACTATGGCTACACCTTC; CDR3aa: CASSLPGNYGYTF
abundance: NA; d_gene: TRBD1; j_gene: TRBJ2-7; v_gene: TRBV7-2; CDR3nt: TGTGCCAGCAGCCCCCGGGGACAGGGGGGCGAGCAGTACTTC; CDR3aa: CASSPRGQGGEQYF
abundance: NA; d_gene: NA; j_gene: TRBJ1-2; v_gene: TRBV5-1; CDR3nt: TGCGCCAGCAGCCAGGAGTATCAGGGTTATAGTGGCTACACCTTC; CDR3aa: CASSQEYQGYSGYTF
abundance: NA; d_gene: NA; j_gene: TRBJ1-2; v_gene: TRBV9; CDR3nt: TGTGCCAGCAGCGTAGAACCAGAATCAAACTATGGCTACACCTTC; CDR3aa: CASSVEPESNYGYTF
abundance: NA; d_gene: NA; j_gene: TRBJ1-2; v_gene: TRBV30; CDR3nt: TGTGCCTGGAAGCCGGGCCTCGGTGGGGCGGACTATGGCTACACCTTC; CDR3aa: CAWKPGLGGADYGYTF
abundance: NA; d_gene: NA; j_gene: TRBJ1-3; v_gene: TRBV7-2; CDR3nt: TGTGCCAGCAGCTCCCCTCAGGGCTCTGGAAACACCATATATTTT; CDR3aa: CASSSPQGSGNTIYF
abundance: NA; d_gene: NA; j_gene: TRBJ2-3; v_gene: TRBV5-1; CDR3nt: TGCGCCAGCAGCGTACCGGAGGGGACCATCGGTACAGATACGCAGTATTTT; CDR3aa: CASSVPEGTIGTDTQYF
abundance: NA; d_gene: TRBD2; j_gene: TRBJ2-7; v_gene: TRBV4-2; CDR3nt: TGTGCCAGCAGCCAAAATCTAGCGGGAGGACGCTACGAGCAGTACTTC; CDR3aa: CASSQNLAGGRYEQYF
abundance: NA; d_gene: NA; j_gene: TRBJ1-3; v_gene: TRBV18; CDR3nt: TGTGCCAGCTCACCGCCCCGCGGCTTGCGGGTTAGAAACACCATATATTTT; CDR3aa: CASSPPRGLRVRNTIYF
abundance: NA; d_gene: TRBD2; j_gene: TRBJ2-7; v_gene: TRBV28; CDR3nt: TGTGCCAGCAGACTTCCTAGCGGGGGACCCTACGAGCAGTACTTC; CDR3aa: CASRLPSGGPYEQYF
abundance: NA; d_gene: NA; j_gene: TRBJ2-5; v_gene: TRBV7-2; CDR3nt: TGTGCCAGCAGCTCCCCCCGTCTGGGGGGGACCCAGTACTTC; CDR3aa: CASSSPRLGGTQYF
abundance: NA; d_gene: NA; j_gene: TRBJ1-5; v_gene: TRBV10-3; CDR3nt: TGTGCCATCAGTGAGTCGGTCCCGGGAGGTCAGCCCCAGCATTTT; CDR3aa: CAISESVPGGQPQHF
abundance: NA; d_gene: TRBD1; j_gene: TRBJ1-5; v_gene: TRBV28; CDR3nt: TGTGCCAGCAGTTCCGGGGGACAGGGGAATCAGCCCCAGCATTTT; CDR3aa: CASSSGGQGNQPQHF
abundance: NA; d_gene: TRBD1; j_gene: TRBJ2-6; v_gene: TRBV2; CDR3nt: TGTGCCAGCAGGGGGACAGGGGAGGCCGGGGCCAACGTCCTGACTTTC; CDR3aa: CASRGTGEAGANVLTF
abundance: NA; d_gene: TRBD2; j_gene: TRBJ2-7; v_gene: TRBV28; CDR3nt: TGTGCCAGCAGCCCCGGGAGGGCCCCCTACGAGCAGTACTTC; CDR3aa: CASSPGRAPYEQYF
abundance: NA; d_gene: TRBD2; j_gene: TRBJ2-7; v_gene: TRBV5-1; CDR3nt: TGCGCCAGCAGCTTGGTAGCGGGGTATTCCCACGAGCAGTACTTC; CDR3aa: CASSLVAGYSHEQYF
abundance: NA; d_gene: NA; j_gene: TRBJ2-7; v_gene: TRBV6-1; CDR3nt: TGTGCCAGCAGTGAAACTGGGTTCTCCTACGAGCAGTACTTC; CDR3aa: CASSETGFSYEQYF
abundance: once; d_gene: NA; j_gene: TRBJ1-2; v_gene: TRBV18; CDR3nt: TGTGCCAGCTCACCAACGGCAGACTATGGCTACACCTTC; CDR3aa: CASSPTADYGYTF
abundance: NA; d_gene: NA; j_gene: TRBJ2-3; v_gene: TRBV25-1; CDR3nt: TGTGCCAGCAGTGAGAAAGACTTTGGTACGCAGTATTTT; CDR3aa: CASSEKDFGTQYF
abundance: NA; d_gene: TRBD1; j_gene: TRBJ2-7; v_gene: TRBV7-2; CDR3nt: TGTGCCAGCAGCCCACGACAGGGGTGGGGGCCCAGCTCCTACGAGCAGTACTTC; CDR3aa: CASSPRQGWGPSSYEQYF
abundance: NA; d_gene: NA; j_gene: TRBJ2-2; v_gene: TRBV10-1; CDR3nt: TGCGCCAGCAGCCACAGGGCGTCCGGGGAGCTGTTTTTT; CDR3aa: CASSHRASGELFF
abundance: NA; d_gene: NA; j_gene: TRBJ1-2; v_gene: TRBV7-2; CDR3nt: TGTGCCAGCAGCAAAAGGGACAAAACCTATGGCTACACCTTC; CDR3aa: CASSKRDKTYGYTF
abundance: NA; d_gene: TRBD1; j_gene: TRBJ2-7; v_gene: TRBV9; CDR3nt: TGTGCCAGCAGCCCACACAGGGGTTACGAGCAGTACTTC; CDR3aa: CASSPHRGYEQYF
abundance: NA; d_gene: TRBD1; j_gene: TRBJ2-1; v_gene: TRBV5-6; CDR3nt: TGTGCCAGCAGCGTGGGTATGGACAGGGGGTTATACAATGAGCAGTTCTTC; CDR3aa: CASSVGMDRGLYNEQFF
abundance: NA; d_gene: NA; j_gene: TRBJ1-2; v_gene: TRBV7-2; CDR3nt: TGTGCCAGCAGCTTATGGGCAGTGGACGGCTACACCTTC; CDR3aa: CASSLWAVDGYTF
abundance: once; d_gene: NA; j_gene: TRBJ1-2; v_gene: TRBV7-2; CDR3nt: TGTGCCAGCAGCTTATATACCGGTGGGGAAGGGGGCTACACCTTC; CDR3aa: CASSLYTGGEGGYTF
abundance: NA; d_gene: TRBD1; j_gene: TRBJ1-2; v_gene: TRBV25-1; CDR3nt: TGTGCCAGCAGAGGGGGCGGCAGGATCGGCTACACCTTC; CDR3aa: CASRGGGRIGYTF
abundance: NA; d_gene: NA; j_gene: TRBJ2-5; v_gene: TRBV18; CDR3nt: TGTGCCAGCTCACCAACCGAGGGTGGGTCAGAGACCCAGTACTTC; CDR3aa: CASSPTEGGSETQYF
abundance: NA; d_gene: TRBD2; j_gene: TRBJ2-1; v_gene: TRBV29-1; CDR3nt: TGCAGCCTTTCGGGACTAGCCTACAATGAGCAGTTCTTC; CDR3aa: CSLSGLAYNEQFF
abundance: NA; d_gene: NA; j_gene: TRBJ2-6; v_gene: TRBV9; CDR3nt: TGTGCCAGCAGCGTAGGGAGGTCTACTAACGTCCTGACTTTC; CDR3aa: CASSVGRSTNVLTF
abundance: NA; d_gene: TRBD2; j_gene: TRBJ2-7; v_gene: TRBV5-1; CDR3nt: TGCGCCAGCAGCAGGACTAGCGGGAGGACATACGAGCAGTACTTC; CDR3aa: CASSRTSGRTYEQYF
abundance: NA; d_gene: TRBD2; j_gene: TRBJ2-7; v_gene: TRBV28; CDR3nt: TGTGCCAGCAGGGGGGGACTATTCACCTACGAGCAGTACTTC; CDR3aa: CASRGGLFTYEQYF
abundance: NA; d_gene: TRBD1; j_gene: TRBJ2-1; v_gene: TRBV4-3; CDR3nt: TGCGCCAGCAGCCAAGGGGACAGGGAACAGAACAATGAGCAGTTCTTC; CDR3aa: CASSQGDREQNNEQFF
abundance: NA; d_gene: NA; j_gene: TRBJ2-7; v_gene: TRBV5-1; CDR3nt: TGCGCCAGCAGCTTCTCAGAAGGCTACGAGCAGTACTTC; CDR3aa: CASSFSEGYEQYF
abundance: NA; d_gene: TRBD2; j_gene: TRBJ2-5; v_gene: TRBV18; CDR3nt: TGTGCCAGCTCACCGGTGGCGGGAGGAGGGGAGACCCAGTACTTC; CDR3aa: CASSPVAGGGETQYF
abundance: NA; d_gene: NA; j_gene: TRBJ2-3; v_gene: TRBV14; CDR3nt: TGTGCCAGCAGCCTGTGGGAGGATACGCAGTATTTT; CDR3aa: CASSLWEDTQYF
abundance: NA; d_gene: NA; j_gene: TRBJ2-7; v_gene: TRBV7-3; CDR3nt: TGTGCCAGCAGCTTAGTTGCGGGATACTCCTACGAGCAGTACTTC; CDR3aa: CASSLVAGYSYEQYF
abundance: NA; d_gene: TRBD1; j_gene: TRBJ2-7; v_gene: TRBV5-5; CDR3nt: TGTGCCAGCGCACCGGGACAGCTTCCCTACGAGCAGTACTTC; CDR3aa: CASAPGQLPYEQYF
abundance: NA; d_gene: NA; j_gene: TRBJ1-1; v_gene: TRBV6-5; CDR3nt: TGTGCCAGCAGTCACGAGACAGGCGCTGAAGCTTTCTTT; CDR3aa: CASSHETGAEAFF
abundance: NA; d_gene: NA; j_gene: TRBJ2-7; v_gene: TRBV7-2; CDR3nt: TGTGCCAGCAGTTCCCGGGTAGCCTACGAGCAGTACTTC; CDR3aa: CASSSRVAYEQYF
abundance: once; d_gene: NA; j_gene: TRBJ1-2; v_gene: TRBV4-1; CDR3nt: TGCGCCAGCAGCTTGGGACCCGATGGCTACACCTTC; CDR3aa: CASSLGPDGYTF
abundance: NA; d_gene: TRBD1; j_gene: TRBJ2-7; v_gene: TRBV19; CDR3nt: TGTGCCAGTAGTAGGACAGGGGGGTCCGGCGAGCAGTACTTC; CDR3aa: CASSRTGGSGEQYF